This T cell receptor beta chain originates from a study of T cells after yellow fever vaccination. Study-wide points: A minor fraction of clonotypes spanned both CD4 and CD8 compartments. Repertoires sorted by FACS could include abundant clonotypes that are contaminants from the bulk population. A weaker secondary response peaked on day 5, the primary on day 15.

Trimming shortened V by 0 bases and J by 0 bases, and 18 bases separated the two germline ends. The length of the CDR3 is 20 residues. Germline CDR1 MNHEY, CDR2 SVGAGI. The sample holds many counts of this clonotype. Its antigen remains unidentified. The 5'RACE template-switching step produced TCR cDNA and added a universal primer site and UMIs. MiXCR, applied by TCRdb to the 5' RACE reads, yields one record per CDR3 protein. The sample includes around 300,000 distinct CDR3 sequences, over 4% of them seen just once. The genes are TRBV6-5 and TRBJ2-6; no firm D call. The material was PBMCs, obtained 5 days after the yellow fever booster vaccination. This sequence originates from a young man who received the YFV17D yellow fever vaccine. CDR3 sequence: CASSYSDIRLVSSGANVLTF. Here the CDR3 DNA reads TGTGCCAGCAGTTACTCCGATATTAGGCTAGTTAGCTCTGGGGCCAACGTCCTGACTTTC.